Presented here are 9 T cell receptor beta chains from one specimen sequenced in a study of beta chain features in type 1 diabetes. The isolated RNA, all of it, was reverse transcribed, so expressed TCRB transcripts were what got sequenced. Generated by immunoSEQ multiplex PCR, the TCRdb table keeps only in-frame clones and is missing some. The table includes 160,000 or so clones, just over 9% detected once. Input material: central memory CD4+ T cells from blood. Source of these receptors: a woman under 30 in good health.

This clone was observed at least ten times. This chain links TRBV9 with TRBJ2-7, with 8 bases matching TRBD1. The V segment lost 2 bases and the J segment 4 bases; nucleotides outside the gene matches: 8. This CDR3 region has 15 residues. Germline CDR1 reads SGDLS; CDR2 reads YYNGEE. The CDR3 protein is CASSVPGTGLYEQYF. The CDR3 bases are TGTGCCAGCAGCGTCCCCGGGACAGGCCTTTACGAGCAGTACTTC.

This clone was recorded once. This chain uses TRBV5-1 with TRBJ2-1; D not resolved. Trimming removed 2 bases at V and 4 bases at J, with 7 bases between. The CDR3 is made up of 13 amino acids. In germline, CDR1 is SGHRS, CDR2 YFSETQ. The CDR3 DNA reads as TGCGCCAGCAGCTTAACCGAGTACAATGAGCAGTTCTTC. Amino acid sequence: CASSLTEYNEQFF.

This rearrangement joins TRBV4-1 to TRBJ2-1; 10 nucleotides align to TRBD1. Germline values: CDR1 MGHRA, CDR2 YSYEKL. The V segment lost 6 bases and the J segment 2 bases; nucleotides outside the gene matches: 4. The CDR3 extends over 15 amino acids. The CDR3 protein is CASSPDRGPYNEQFF. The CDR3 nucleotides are TGCGCCAGCAGTCCTGACAGGGGGCCCTACAATGAGCAGTTCTTC.

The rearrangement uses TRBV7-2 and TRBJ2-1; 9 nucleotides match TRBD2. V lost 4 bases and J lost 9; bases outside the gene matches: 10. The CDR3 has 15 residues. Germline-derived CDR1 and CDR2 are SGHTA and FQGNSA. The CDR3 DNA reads TGTGCCAGCAGCTCTGGGACTAGCTTGGAAAGTGAGCAGTTCTTC. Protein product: CASSSGTSLESEQFF.

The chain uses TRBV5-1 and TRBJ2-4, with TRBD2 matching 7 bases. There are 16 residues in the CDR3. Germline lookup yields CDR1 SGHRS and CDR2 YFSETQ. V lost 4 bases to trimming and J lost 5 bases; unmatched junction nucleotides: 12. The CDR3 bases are TGCGCCAGCAGCCCGATTGATTGGGAGGGTCAAAACATTCAGTACTTC. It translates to CASSPIDWEGQNIQYF.

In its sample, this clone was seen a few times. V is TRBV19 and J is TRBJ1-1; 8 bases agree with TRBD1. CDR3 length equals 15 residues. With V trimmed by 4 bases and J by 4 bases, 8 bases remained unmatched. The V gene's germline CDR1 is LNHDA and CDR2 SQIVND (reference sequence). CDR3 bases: TGTGCCAGTAGTAACCTGGGACAGGTGGGCACTGAAGCTTTCTTT. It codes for CASSNLGQVGTEAFF.

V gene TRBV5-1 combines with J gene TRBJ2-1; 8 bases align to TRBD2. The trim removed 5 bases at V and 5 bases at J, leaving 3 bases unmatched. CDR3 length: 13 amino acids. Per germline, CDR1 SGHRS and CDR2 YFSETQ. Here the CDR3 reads CASRLAENNEQFF. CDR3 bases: TGCGCCAGCAGACTAGCGGAAAACAATGAGCAGTTCTTC.

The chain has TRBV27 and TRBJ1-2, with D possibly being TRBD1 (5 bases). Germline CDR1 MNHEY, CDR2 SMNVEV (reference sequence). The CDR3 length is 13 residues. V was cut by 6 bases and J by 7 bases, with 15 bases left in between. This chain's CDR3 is CASREGYFGGYTF. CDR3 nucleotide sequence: TGTGCCAGCAGGGAGGGGTATTTCGGTGGCTACACCTTC.

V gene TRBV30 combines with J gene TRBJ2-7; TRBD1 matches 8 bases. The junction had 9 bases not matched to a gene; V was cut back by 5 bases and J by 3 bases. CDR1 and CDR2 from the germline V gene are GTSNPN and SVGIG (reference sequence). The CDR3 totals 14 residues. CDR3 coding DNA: TGTGCCTGGTCGTCGGGACAGGCCTTCTACGAGCAGTACTTC. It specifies CAWSSGQAFYEQYF.